This T cell receptor (beta chain) was captured in a study of cytomegalovirus exposure and HLA in healthy donors. General study points: Among donors in an Asian-associated ancestry cluster, a later analysis reportedly found fewer N-insertions than the roughly 700-donor mean. A later analysis found that most CMV-associated TCR beta chains appeared HLA-restricted.

V was clipped by 4 bases and J by 6 bases, with 10 bases between them. The CDR3 is 13 residues long. From germline, CDR1 is SGHRS and CDR2 YFSETQ. Amplification used 60 Vbeta primers and 13 Jbeta primers. Sequenced by immunoSEQ multiplex PCR; TCRdb stores in-frame clones only, minus some. The sample lists 92,000 or so clones; over 55% were seen once. About this clone: Its antigen is as yet unknown.

The V call is TRBV5-1, the J call TRBJ2-2; D gene uncertain. Sequenced: PBMCs. The source of this sequence is a woman aged 50 to 60 in good health and CMV-seropositive. The CDR3 reads CASSLVDSGELFF. The CDR3 coding sequence is TGCGCCAGCAGCCTCGTCGACTCCGGGGAGCTGTTTTTT. Full variable domain (outside the CDR3, taken from reference TRBV5-1 and TRBJ2-2): KAGVTQTPRYLIKTRGQQVTLSCSPISGHRSVSWYQQTPGQGLQFLFEYFSETQRNKGNFPGRFSGRQFSNSRSEMNVSTLELGDSALYLCASSLVDSGELFFGEGSRLTVL.